This T cell receptor (beta chain) was obtained from a study of cytomegalovirus exposure and HLA in healthy donors. Background on the study: A data release that came early held approximately 85 million unique TCRs from HLA-typed donors.

Both 60 Vbeta primers and 13 Jbeta primers went into the PCR. The repertoire was sequenced with immunoSEQ multiplex PCR; TCRdb's copy has only in-frame clones and lacks some. Of around 150,000 clones in the sample, around 80% were seen once. A few counts support this clone. Its antigen is unknown. Nominal health characterized the donors when sampled, though unrecorded immune exposures were likely. This CDR3 contains 14 residues. Germline CDR1 GTSNPN, CDR2 SVGIG (reference sequence). Study-level findings and limits: Later work associated fewer than 20,000 TCR beta sequences with HLA alleles at 0.05 false discovery rate. More clonal expansion characterized HLA-associated TCR beta chains than equally common others in a later analysis.

This TCR came from a male donor in good health and CMV-seropositive. This chain joins TRBV30 and TRBJ2-3; 8 positions agree with TRBD2. Sequenced material: PBMCs. The DNA for the CDR3 is TGTGCTTGTTTAGTAGCGGGACCTACAGATACGCAGTATTTT. Translated: CACLVAGPTDTQYF.